Shown below are 25 T cell receptor beta chains from a single sample sequenced in a study of blood T cell repertoires in COVID-19. TCRdb's copy holds only in-frame clones and misses some; the assay was immunoSEQ multiplex PCR. The table shows some 120,000 clones, with around 87% occurring only once. The specimen sequenced was peripheral blood. Source of these receptors: a woman between 55 and 75 years old with acute or convalescent COVID-19.

This clone was found once. This rearrangement joins TRBV11-3 to TRBJ1-1; possibly TRBD1 for D (6 bases). Trimming removed 4 bases at V and 11 bases at J, with 11 bases between. CDR1 and CDR2 from the germline V gene are SGHNT and YENEEA. The CDR3 length is 11 residues. For the CDR3, the DNA is TGTGCCAGCAGCTCTCGGGACATCGCTTTCTTT. This sequence encodes CASSSRDIAFF.

This clone has only one observation. V usage is TRBV20-1 and J usage is TRBJ2-1; the match to TRBD2 covers 7 bases. Germline V gene data show CDR1 as DFQATT and CDR2 as SNEGSKA (reference sequence). The CDR3 loop spans 15 amino acids. Losses at the gene ends were 6 bases for V and 0 bases for J; bases not matched to a gene: 8. CDR3 DNA sequence: TGCAGTGCGAGTGGAGCGGGATCCTCCTACAATGAGCAGTTCTTC. Residues: CSASGAGSSYNEQFF.

V gene TRBV2 combines with J gene TRBJ1-1; TRBD1 matches at 8 bases. CDR1 is SNHLY and CDR2 is FYNNEI in the germline V gene. Germline trimming cut 6 bases from V and 4 bases from J; bases unmatched to any gene: 7. The CDR3 is 14 amino acids. CDR3 protein: CASSVQGGSTEAFF. The DNA of the CDR3 is TGTGCCAGCAGCGTACAGGGGGGGAGCACTGAAGCTTTCTTT.

The chain combines TRBV3-1 (or the pseudogene TRBV3-2) with TRBJ2-3, with 9 bases aligning to TRBD2. V lost 4 bases and J lost 5; bases outside the gene matches: 10. This CDR3 region has 16 residues. Per germline, CDR1 LGHDT and CDR2 YNNKEL (reference sequence). In DNA, the CDR3 is TGTGCCAGCAGCCGAGGTGTAGCGGGAGTGAGAGATACGCAGTATTTT. Its protein is CASSRGVAGVRDTQYF.

V gene TRBV5-1 combines with J gene TRBJ1-3, with 8 bases that match TRBD1. The junction had 7 bases not matched to a gene; V was cut back by 0 bases and J by 2 bases. Germline V CDR1 and CDR2: SGHRS, YFSETQ. The CDR3 is made up of 17 amino acids. CDR3 sequence reads: CASSLEGQGATGNTIYF. CDR3 DNA sequence: TGCGCCAGCAGCTTGGAAGGGCAGGGGGCAACTGGAAACACCATATATTTT.

The V and J genes are TRBV5-1 and TRBJ2-3; D possibly corresponds to TRBD2 (5 bases). V dropped 1 base and J dropped 8 bases, with 8 bases sitting between them. This CDR3 spans 12 amino acids. Germline values: CDR1 SGHRS, CDR2 YFSETQ. The CDR3 nucleotides read TGCGCCAGCAGCTTGCCGGACTTTACGCAGTATTTT. Amino acid sequence: CASSLPDFTQYF.

The chain is built from TRBV4-1 and TRBJ2-3, with 9 bases identical to TRBD1. Unmatched junction bases numbered 9, after V lost 3 bases and J lost 5 bases. There are 16 residues in the CDR3. Germline V gene lookup returns CDR1 MGHRA and CDR2 YSYEKL. In nucleotides, the CDR3 is TGCGCCAGCAGCCATGGACCGGGACAGGGCGGAGATACGCAGTATTTT. It encodes CASSHGPGQGGDTQYF.

The chain is built from TRBV10-3 and TRBJ1-5; 7 positions match TRBD1. CDR3 length equals 15 residues. Germline V gene data show CDR1 as ENHRY and CDR2 as SYGVKD. The V gene end was trimmed by 6 bases and the J gene end by 2 bases; junction bases not matched to a gene: 7. The CDR3 is CAISPRQGGNQPQHF. DNA of the CDR3: TGTGCCATCAGCCCTAGACAGGGAGGCAATCAGCCCCAGCATTTT.

For this clone: Germline and junction disagree at one end, which may indicate a read error. The chain carries TRBV5-1 and TRBJ2-3; D may be TRBD1 (5 bases). The CDR3 runs to 15 residues. The germline V gene has CDR1 SGHRS and CDR2 YFSETQ. The CDR3 bases are TGCGCCAACAGCTTGGGCCAGGGAAGCACAGATACGCAGTATTTT. This gives the protein CANSLGQGSTDTQYF.

V usage is TRBV15 and J usage is TRBJ1-1; TRBD1 agrees at 8 bases. There are 17 residues in the CDR3. The germline gives CDR1 LNHNV, CDR2 YYDKDF (reference sequence). Trimming cost V 1 base and J 0 bases; bases outside gene matches: 7. CDR3 coding DNA: TGTGCCACCAGCAGAGTTATGGGGACAGGTATGAACACTGAAGCTTTCTTT. Translated: CATSRVMGTGMNTEAFF.

The chain couples TRBV28 to TRBJ1-1, with 9 nucleotides matching TRBD1. Trimming removed 1 base from V and 3 bases from J; junction bases left unmatched: 6. Germline V gives CDR1 MDHEN, CDR2 SYDVKM. CDR3 length: 16 amino acids. The CDR3 reads CASSLSGQGVHTEAFF. The CDR3 region has the DNA TGTGCCAGCAGTTTATCGGGACAGGGCGTACACACTGAAGCTTTCTTT.

The chain has TRBV12-2 and TRBJ2-5; the DNA was not compared with TRBD1, the D call given in the table. TRBV12-2 is given as a pseudogene. The CDR3 covers 16 residues. The CDR3 DNA sequence: TGTGCAAGTCGCTTAGTCGGGACAGCTCAGGTGGAGACCCAGTACTTC. Translating gives CASRLVGTAQVETQYF.

The CDR3 reads CASSLQGQPQHF. As DNA, the CDR3 is TGTGCCAGCAGCTTGCAGGGTCAGCCCCAGCATTTT. This sequence joins TRBV7-9 and TRBJ1-5; TRBD1 might be the D (5 bases). The germline V gene encodes CDR1 SEHNR and CDR2 FQNEAQ (reference sequence). The CDR3 has 12 residues. Trimming cost V 3 bases and J 6 bases, with 6 bases left between them.

This rearrangement joins TRBV24-1 to TRBJ2-2, with D unresolved. The CDR3 loop spans 16 amino acids. V shed 4 bases and J shed 5 bases, with 16 bases lying between them. The germline CDR1 and CDR2 sequences are KGHDR and SFDVKD. CDR3 nucleotides: TGTGCCACCAGTGACAAAACACCCATCGGGACCGGGGAGCTGTTTTTT. It translates to CATSDKTPIGTGELFF.

J is TRBJ1-2 and V is TRBV2; tentatively, D is TRBD1 (6 bases). Trimming took 7 bases from V and 6 from J, leaving 18 bases between them. Germline V lookup: CDR1 SNHLY, CDR2 FYNNEI. This CDR3 spans 14 amino acids. The CDR3 loop is CASTSLRGGNGYTF. The CDR3 nucleotides read TGTGCCAGCACGAGTCTCAGGGGCGGAAATGGCTACACCTTC.

V gene TRBV28 combines with J gene TRBJ2-3, with a tentative D call TRBD1 (5 bases). Germline V gives CDR1 MDHEN, CDR2 SYDVKM. V was shortened by 2 bases and J by 2 bases, with 11 bases between the two germline ends. The CDR3 loop spans 15 amino acids. The CDR3 sequence: CASSLQGVVTDTQYF. The CDR3 nucleotides are TGTGCCAGCAGTTTACAGGGTGTGGTCACAGATACGCAGTATTTT.

This clone came up once. The gene calls are TRBV5-1 and TRBJ2-1; 7 bases fit TRBD2. Germline loops: CDR1 SGHRS, CDR2 YFSETQ. The junction had 4 bases not matched to a gene; V was cut back by 2 bases and J by 5 bases. The CDR3 loop spans 14 amino acids. The CDR3 is CASSLPGGDNEQFF. CDR3 bases: TGCGCCAGCAGCTTACCGGGGGGAGACAATGAGCAGTTCTTC.

This sequence joins TRBV6-5 and TRBJ1-2; 10 positions agree with TRBD1. Germline V gene sequence: CDR1 MNHEY, CDR2 SVGAGI. The CDR3 contains 15 residues. Trimming cost V 4 bases and J 3 bases; bases outside gene matches: 5. The CDR3 bases are TGTGCCAGCAGTTTTGGACAGGGGGTTTACTATGGCTACACCTTC. Translation gives CASSFGQGVYYGYTF.

A note on this clone: The identical CDR3 is also encoded by other nucleotide sequences in the sample. In DNA, the CDR3 is TGTGCCAGCAGTCCGCCTGCGAGGGGGGAAAAACTGTTTTTT. Translating it yields CASSPPARGEKLFF. V usage is TRBV28 and J usage is TRBJ1-4; TRBD1 is a possible D gene (6 bases). In germline, CDR1 is MDHEN, CDR2 SYDVKM. This CDR3 is built from 14 residues. Trimming took off 5 bases at V and 8 bases at J, with 15 bases between the two ends.

Only a few counts were recorded for this clone. The CDR3 spells CAWTYPGTNYGYTF. CDR3 bases: TGTGCCTGGACCTATCCAGGGACTAACTATGGCTACACCTTC. This sequence joins TRBV30 and TRBJ1-2, with TRBD1 as a possible D gene (5 bases). The germline gives CDR1 GTSNPN, CDR2 SVGIG (reference sequence). Between the trimmed V and J ends, which lost 4 bases and 0 bases, there was a span of 12 bases. The length of the CDR3 is 14 residues.

This chain links TRBV30 with TRBJ1-6; D remains ambiguous. Trimming left V 7 bases short and J 7 bases short, with 20 bases between. The germline V gene encodes CDR1 GTSNPN and CDR2 SVGIG (reference sequence). The CDR3 length is 15 residues. DNA of the CDR3: TGTGCCTCCTCAGCGACCGAGGTGAAAAATTCACCCCTCCACTTT. This translates into CASSATEVKNSPLHF. Based on the CDR3 plus reference TRBV30 and TRBJ1-6, the full variable domain is SQTIHQWPATLVQPVGSPLSLECTVEGTSNPNLYWYRQAAGRGLQLLFYSVGIGQISSEVPQNLSASRPQDRQFILSSKKLLLSDSGFYLCASSATEVKNSPLHFGNGTRLTVT.

This chain connects TRBV6-1 to TRBJ2-3, with TRBD2 matching over 9 bases. The CDR3 extends over 16 amino acids. Germline V CDR1 and CDR2: MNHNS, SASEGT. The junction had 8 bases not matched to a gene; V was cut back by 4 bases and J by 3 bases. CDR3 sequence reads: CASSAGTSWDTDTQYF. The CDR3 bases are TGTGCCAGCAGTGCCGGGACTAGCTGGGATACAGATACGCAGTATTTT.

This chain joins TRBV7-2 and TRBJ1-2; TRBD1 matches 7 bases. V trimming: 4 bases; J trimming: 6 bases; junction bases outside the gene matches: 5. Germline V gene lookup returns CDR1 SGHTA and CDR2 FQGNSA. CDR3 size: 13 residues. In DNA, the CDR3 is TGTGCCAGCAGCTCGGACAGGATCCATGGCTACACCTTC. Residues: CASSSDRIHGYTF. The full variable domain, completed using reference TRBV7-2 and TRBJ1-2, is GAGVSQSPSNKVTEKGKDVELRCDPISGHTALYWYRQSLGQGLEFLIYFQGNSAPDKSGLPSDRFSAERTGGSVSTLTIQRTQQEDSAVYLCASSSDRIHGYTFGSGTRLTVV.

The CDR3 DNA sequence: TGTGCCAGTAGACGAGCCGACAGGGGCTCTAACTATGGCTACACCTTC. Translating gives CASRRADRGSNYGYTF. The chain combines TRBV19 with TRBJ1-2; 8 nucleotides align to TRBD1. Germline V gene sequence: CDR1 LNHDA, CDR2 SQIVND (reference sequence). V shed 6 bases and J 0 bases; nucleotides not matched to a gene: 9. The CDR3 contains 16 residues.

The chain recombines TRBV27 with TRBJ2-1; no clear D gene. Germline V gene data show CDR1 as MNHEY and CDR2 as SMNVEV (reference sequence). The ends were cut back, 0 bases at V and 4 bases at J, with 10 bases in the middle. CDR3 length: 15 residues. This CDR3 is CASSLSKLPYNEQFF. The CDR3 coding sequence is TGTGCCAGCAGTTTATCGAAGCTGCCTTACAATGAGCAGTTCTTC.